Below are 27 T cell receptor beta chains sequenced from a single sample in a study of blood T cell repertoires in COVID-19. Sequencing used immunoSEQ multiplex PCR; TCRdb keeps in-frame clones, though not all of them. The sample has fewer than 25,000 clones, 65% to 90% seen once; the top ten hold about 7%. Sequencing input: peripheral blood. These receptor sequences come from a man aged 65-85 years with acute or convalescent COVID-19.

The rearrangement joins TRBV9 to TRBJ1-3; 7 bases map to TRBD1. This CDR3 spans 14 amino acids. Germline-derived CDR1 and CDR2 are SGDLS and YYNGEE. The V and J ends lost 3 bases and 0 bases, in that order; junction bases with no gene match: 0. CDR3 amino acids: CASSAGGSGNTIYF. CDR3 sequence (DNA): TGTGCCAGCAGCGCAGGGGGCTCTGGAAACACCATATATTTT.

This clone was counted only a few times. This chain uses TRBV6-5 with TRBJ2-5; TRBD2 might be the D (7 bases). The CDR3 extends over 14 amino acids. V lost 9 bases, J lost 3 bases, and 17 bases lay in between. Germline lookup yields CDR1 MNHEY and CDR2 SVGAGI. The CDR3 spells CASAGGRAKETQYF. CDR3 sequence (DNA): TGTGCCAGTGCCGGGGGGCGGGCCAAAGAGACCCAGTACTTC.

The chain is built from TRBV30 and TRBJ1-6, with D perhaps matching TRBD1 (6 bases). Trimming shortened V by 4 bases and J by 4 bases, and 14 bases separated the two germline ends. Germline V gene data show CDR1 as GTSNPN and CDR2 as SVGIG (reference sequence). The CDR3 consists of 15 residues. CDR3 sequence: CAWKIQGPYNSPLHF. The CDR3, as DNA: TGTGCCTGGAAAATACAGGGCCCTTATAATTCACCCCTCCACTTT. Full variable domain (remainder filled in from reference TRBV30 and TRBJ1-6): SQTIHQWPATLVQPVGSPLSLECTVEGTSNPNLYWYRQAAGRGLQLLFYSVGIGQISSEVPQNLSASRPQDRQFILSSKKLLLSDSGFYLCAWKIQGPYNSPLHFGNGTRLTVT.

In its sample, this clone was seen once. This chain uses TRBV5-1 with TRBJ1-2; D perhaps matches TRBD1 (5 bases). CDR3 length: 18 amino acids. The V end was cut by 1 base, the J end by 2 bases, with 21 bases between. The V gene's germline CDR1 is SGHRS and CDR2 YFSETQ. The CDR3, as DNA: TGCGCCAGCAGCTTGAGGAGGTTTGGGGGGAGTTCAAACTATGGCTACACCTTC. Amino acids: CASSLRRFGGSSNYGYTF.

V usage is TRBV6-1 and J usage is TRBJ1-2; D perhaps matches TRBD1 (5 bases). The CDR3 extends over 13 amino acids. The V gene lost 3 bases and the J gene lost 7 bases, with 12 bases spanning the gap. CDR1 MNHNS and CDR2 SASEGT come from the germline V gene. For the CDR3, the DNA is TGTGCCAGCAGTGAGGGGCGGGGGGTTGGCTACACCTTC. Translation gives CASSEGRGVGYTF.

The chain is built from TRBV2 and TRBJ1-2, with a weak D call TRBD1 (5 bases). CDR3 length: 14 residues. Trimming took off 2 bases at V and 2 bases at J, with 9 bases between the two ends. Germline assignment: CDR1 SNHLY and CDR2 FYNNEI. The CDR3 region has the DNA TGTGCCAGCAGTGAAAGGGGAGGGAACTATGGCTACACCTTC. It encodes CASSERGGNYGYTF.

V gene TRBV11-2 combines with J gene TRBJ2-2; D not certain. CDR3 length: 14 amino acids. CDR1 SGHAT and CDR2 FQNNGV come from the germline V gene. V was cut by 3 bases and J by 3 bases, with 8 bases left in between. CDR3 sequence: CASSLRLYTGELFF. The CDR3 nucleotides are TGTGCCAGCAGCTTGCGACTGTACACCGGGGAGCTGTTTTTT.

This chain joins TRBV19 and TRBJ1-5; no firm D call. The germline V gene encodes CDR1 LNHDA and CDR2 SQIVND (reference sequence). The CDR3 consists of 12 residues. The ends were cut back, 3 bases at V and 6 bases at J, with 6 bases in the middle. The CDR3 DNA reads as TGTGCCAGTAGTATGGCCCCTCAGCCCCAGCATTTT. Amino acids: CASSMAPQPQHF.

The CDR3 protein is CASSPSGRASYNEQFF. The DNA for the CDR3 is TGTGCCAGCAGTCCCAGCGGGAGGGCCTCCTACAATGAGCAGTTCTTC. The chain couples TRBV6-2 or TRBV6-3 to TRBJ2-1, with 10 bases that match TRBD2. After removal of 5 bases from V and 0 bases from J, the junction contained 4 bases not matched to a gene. CDR1 and CDR2 from the germline V gene are MNHEY and SVGEGT. The CDR3 length is 16 residues.

The chain recombines TRBV3-1 (or the pseudogene TRBV3-2) with TRBJ1-4; tentatively, D is TRBD1 (6 bases). The CDR3 is made up of 14 amino acids. CDR1 and CDR2 from the germline V gene are LGHDT and YNNKEL (reference sequence). Trimming took off 2 bases at V and 2 bases at J, with 6 bases between the two ends. Here the CDR3 reads CASSQRGTNEKLFF. CDR3 sequence (DNA): TGTGCCAGCAGCCAAAGGGGGACTAATGAAAAACTGTTTTTT.

V and J are TRBV6-1 and TRBJ1-5, with unresolved D. Trimming removed 2 bases at V and 2 bases at J, with 10 bases between. CDR1 is MNHNS, CDR2 SASEGT, per germline. The CDR3 consists of 15 residues. This CDR3 reads CASSELEGGNQPQHF. The CDR3 DNA reads as TGTGCCAGCAGTGAATTAGAGGGCGGCAATCAGCCCCAGCATTTT.

This chain links TRBV5-1 with TRBJ2-1; D is perhaps TRBD1 (5 bases). Per germline, CDR1 SGHRS and CDR2 YFSETQ. V was shortened by 0 bases and J by 8 bases, with 12 bases between the two germline ends. The CDR3 consists of 14 residues. Here the CDR3 reads CASSLDSTGDEQFF. DNA of the CDR3: TGCGCCAGCAGCTTGGACTCAACAGGCGATGAGCAGTTCTTC. Supplemented by reference TRBV5-1 and TRBJ2-1, the full variable domain reads KAGVTQTPRYLIKTRGQQVTLSCSPISGHRSVSWYQQTPGQGLQFLFEYFSETQRNKGNFPGRFSGRQFSNSRSEMNVSTLELGDSALYLCASSLDSTGDEQFFGPGTRLTVL.

CDR3: CASSGLPSSYNEQFF. The CDR3 DNA sequence: TGTGCCAGTAGTGGACTGCCAAGCTCCTACAATGAGCAGTTCTTC. The V gene is TRBV19, the J gene TRBJ2-1, with D maybe TRBD2 (5 bases). This CDR3 comprises 15 residues. V lost 5 bases and J 0 bases, leaving 11 bases between the germline ends. Per the germline V gene, CDR1 is LNHDA and CDR2 is SQIVND (reference sequence). Full variable domain (outside the CDR3, taken from reference TRBV19 and TRBJ2-1): DGGITQSPKYLFRKEGQNVTLSCEQNLNHDAMYWYRQDPGQGLRLIYYSQIVNDFQKGDIAEGYSVSREKKESFPLTVTSAQKNPTAFYLCASSGLPSSYNEQFFGPGTRLTVL.

J is TRBJ1-1 and V is TRBV27; TRBD1 matches at 12 bases. J gave up 1 base and V 6 bases, and 3 bases lay outside the gene matches. The germline CDR1 and CDR2 sequences are MNHEY and SMNVEV (reference sequence). The CDR3 loop spans 15 amino acids. CDR3 in amino acids: CASRPGQGANTEAFF. As DNA, the CDR3 is TGTGCCAGCAGACCGGGACAGGGGGCGAACACTGAAGCTTTCTTT.

In this sample, this clone turned up once. The chain recombines TRBV6-2 or TRBV6-3 with TRBJ1-5; TRBD1 aligns across 9 bases. This CDR3 is 16 amino acids long. V lost 2 bases, J lost 0 bases, and 2 bases stayed unmatched. The V gene's germline CDR1 is MNHEY and CDR2 SVGEGT. The CDR3 is CASSYQGQGSNQPQHF. The CDR3 DNA is TGTGCCAGCAGTTACCAGGGACAGGGTAGCAATCAGCCCCAGCATTTT.

The chain is built from TRBV10-3 and TRBJ1-1; the D gene is possibly TRBD1 (5 bases). This CDR3 is 14 amino acids long. Trimming took 4 bases from V and 7 from J, leaving 16 bases between them. Per the germline V gene, CDR1 is ENHRY and CDR2 is SYGVKD. The DNA for the CDR3 is TGTGCCATCAGTGCGGTAGGGGTAGGCAGTGAAGCTTTCTTT. This sequence encodes CAISAVGVGSEAFF.

V is TRBV5-1 and J is TRBJ2-1; unclear D gene. Germline V gene data show CDR1 as SGHRS and CDR2 as YFSETQ. This CDR3 is built from 14 residues. The V end was cut by 1 base, the J end by 6 bases, with 11 bases between. CDR3 residues: CASSLFADVNEQFF. The CDR3 nucleotides are TGCGCCAGCAGCTTGTTCGCGGATGTCAATGAGCAGTTCTTC.

The gene calls are TRBV18 and TRBJ1-1; TRBD1 matches 8 bases. The V segment lost 6 bases and the J segment 5 bases; nucleotides outside the gene matches: 11. In germline, CDR1 is KGHSH, CDR2 LQKENI. CDR3 length: 15 amino acids. CDR3 loop: CASSLAGGLDTEAFF. The CDR3 bases are TGTGCCAGCTCGTTGGCAGGGGGCTTGGATACTGAAGCTTTCTTT.

The chain recombines TRBV6-6 with TRBJ2-7; D is uncertain. The CDR3 consists of 15 residues. Germline assignment: CDR1 MNHNY and CDR2 SVGAGI (reference sequence). V lost 2 bases, J lost 0 bases, and 11 bases lay in between. CDR3 protein: CASSYIALGSYEQYF. The CDR3 DNA follows: TGTGCCAGCAGTTACATTGCTCTAGGCTCCTACGAGCAGTACTTC.

The V gene is TRBV6-5, the J gene TRBJ1-1; TRBD1 matches 10 bases. Germline CDR1 is MNHEY and CDR2 is SVGAGI. V gave up 2 bases and J gave up 8 bases; unmatched junction bases: 11. This CDR3 spans 16 amino acids. DNA of the CDR3: TGTGCCAGCAGTTACACCCCGGGACAGGGGAAATTGGAAGCTTTCTTT. Protein product: CASSYTPGQGKLEAFF.

CDR3 DNA sequence: TGCGCCAGCACCCCTAGCGGACAAGAGACCCAGTACTTC. Protein sequence: CASTPSGQETQYF. J is TRBJ2-5 and V is TRBV10-2; 7 bases fit TRBD2. V dropped 7 bases and J dropped 2; count of bases not matched to a gene: 4. The CDR3 has 13 amino acids. Germline-derived CDR1 and CDR2 are WSHSY and SAAADI.

DNA of the CDR3: TGCGCCAGCAGCCCGGGGGATGTTCTCAATCAGCCCCAGCATTTT. It specifies CASSPGDVLNQPQHF. The rearrangement links TRBV5-1 to TRBJ1-5; possibly TRBD1 for D (5 bases). This CDR3 has 15 residues. CDR1 and CDR2 (germline): SGHRS, YFSETQ. V lost 4 bases to trimming and J lost 3 bases, with 14 bases between them.

The V gene is TRBV27, the J gene TRBJ1-2, with TRBD1 identical over 7 bases. Per germline, CDR1 MNHEY and CDR2 SMNVEV (reference sequence). The J segment lost 5 bases and the V segment lost 6 bases, leaving 6 bases of the junction unmatched. This CDR3 has 13 amino acids. CDR3 coding DNA: TGTGCCAGCAGCGTAGGGGGCTCGTATGGCTACACCTTC. This codes for CASSVGGSYGYTF.

About this clone: Compared with germline, one end of the junction differs, possibly owing to a read error. The chain recombines TRBV7-7 with TRBJ2-1; 9 nucleotides align to TRBD2. Looked up from germline, CDR1 is SSHAT and CDR2 is FNYEAQ (reference sequence). CDR3 length: 15 amino acids. CDR3 loop: CASSLAGEAYNEQFF. CDR3 bases: TGTGCCAGCAGTTTAGCGGGAGAGGCATACAATGAGCAGTTCTTC.

The chain is built from TRBV7-2 and TRBJ1-2; TRBD1 agrees at 8 bases. This CDR3 has 13 amino acids. V gave up 6 bases and J gave up 4 bases; unmatched junction bases: 4. Germline V gene data show CDR1 as SGHTA and CDR2 as FQGNSA. CDR3 sequence reads: CASSPDRVYGYTF. DNA for the CDR3: TGTGCCAGCAGTCCGGACAGGGTCTATGGCTACACCTTC.

The CDR3 coding sequence is TGTGCCACCAGTGAGGTAGCGGGAGGGATGAATGAGCAGTTCTTC. It encodes CATSEVAGGMNEQFF. The chain recombines TRBV24-1 with TRBJ2-1; 11 nucleotides agree with TRBD2. Germline V gene sequence: CDR1 KGHDR, CDR2 SFDVKD. The CDR3 contains 15 residues. The trim removed 4 bases at V and 7 bases at J, leaving 5 bases unmatched.

In this sample, this clone turned up a few times. The chain links TRBV2 to TRBJ2-7, with D possibly being TRBD2 (6 bases). The V end lost 3 bases, the J end lost 4 bases, and 19 bases lay between the germline ends. Germline CDR1 SNHLY, CDR2 FYNNEI. There are 16 residues in the CDR3. The CDR3, as DNA: TGTGCCAGCAGTGAGGTAGTACTAGCAGGTTGGTACGAGCAGTACTTC. This encodes CASSEVVLAGWYEQYF.